Described below is a single T cell receptor (beta chain) sequence and its context. The entry originates in a study of blood T cell repertoires in COVID-19. Germline values: CDR1 SGDLS, CDR2 YYNGEE. This CDR3 contains 14 residues. V was cut by 4 bases and J by 10 bases, with 15 bases left in between. Source study methods: Nucleated cell number was recorded as an estimate derived from reference gene primer amplification. TCRdb keeps only in-frame clones here, not all; method: immunoSEQ multiplex PCR. Clone size and V and J calls were adopted from that table, with D and trimming inferred from the DNA. The repertoire holds fewer than 250,000 clones, with over 80% as singletons.

This chain joins TRBV9 and TRBJ1-6, with D possibly TRBD1 on 5 matching bases. The sequenced sample was peripheral blood. The clonotype originates from a human donor in a cohort sampled during active COVID-19. The CDR3 DNA reads TGTGCCAGCAGCCCTCCCAGGGCCCCGTCACCCCTCCACTTT. It is translated as CASSPPRAPSPLHF.